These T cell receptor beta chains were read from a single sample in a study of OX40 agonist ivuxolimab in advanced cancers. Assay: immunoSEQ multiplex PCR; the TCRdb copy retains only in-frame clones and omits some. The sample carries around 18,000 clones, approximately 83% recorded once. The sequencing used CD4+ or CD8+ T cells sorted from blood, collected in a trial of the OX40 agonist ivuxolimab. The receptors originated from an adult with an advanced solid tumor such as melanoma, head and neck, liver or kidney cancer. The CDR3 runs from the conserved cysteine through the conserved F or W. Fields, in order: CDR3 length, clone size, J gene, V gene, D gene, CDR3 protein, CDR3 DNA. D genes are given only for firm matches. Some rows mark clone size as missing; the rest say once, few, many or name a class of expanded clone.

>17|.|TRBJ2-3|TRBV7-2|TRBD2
CASSPSLLAGSTDTQYF
TGTGCCAGCAGCCCGAGCCTCCTAGCGGGGAGTACAGATACGCAGTATTTT
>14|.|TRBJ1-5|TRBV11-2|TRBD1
CASSFDRVGQPQHF
TGTGCCAGCAGCTTCGACAGGGTGGGTCAGCCCCAGCATTTT
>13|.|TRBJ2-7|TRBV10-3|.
CAISESNGYEQYF
TGTGCCATCAGTGAGTCGAACGGCTACGAGCAGTACTTC
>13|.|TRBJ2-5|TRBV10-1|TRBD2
CASRLTSGATQYF
TGCGCCAGCAGGCTGACTAGCGGGGCGACCCAGTACTTC
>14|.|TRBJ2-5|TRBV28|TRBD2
CASSFGGGRGTQYF
TGTGCCAGCAGTTTCGGGGGGGGACGTGGGACCCAGTACTTC
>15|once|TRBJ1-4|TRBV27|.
CASSPWAGENEKLFF
TGTGCCAGCAGTCCCTGGGCAGGGGAGAATGAAAAACTGTTTTTT
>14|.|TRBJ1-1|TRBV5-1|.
CASSLGFSSTEAFF
TGCGCCAGCAGCTTAGGGTTTTCGAGCACTGAAGCTTTCTTT
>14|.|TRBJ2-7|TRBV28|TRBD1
CASSFGQGSHEQYF
TGTGCCAGCAGTTTCGGACAGGGTTCCCACGAGCAGTACTTC
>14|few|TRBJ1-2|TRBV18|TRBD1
CASSPGQGTYGYTF
TGTGCCAGCTCTCCAGGACAGGGGACTTATGGCTACACCTTC
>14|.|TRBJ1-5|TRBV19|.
CASTLRAAAQPQHF
TGTGCCAGTACTCTCCGGGCGGCGGCTCAGCCCCAGCATTTT
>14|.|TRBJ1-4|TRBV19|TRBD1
CASRDQGAREKLFF
TGTGCCAGTAGAGACCAGGGGGCTAGGGAAAAACTGTTTTTT
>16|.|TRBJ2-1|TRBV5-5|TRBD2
CASSSRSGSNYNEQFF
TGTGCCAGCAGCTCGCGTAGCGGGAGTAATTACAATGAGCAGTTCTTC
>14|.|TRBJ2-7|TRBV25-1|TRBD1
CASSRTGEGYEQYF
TGTGCCAGCAGTAGGACAGGGGAGGGGTACGAGCAGTACTTC
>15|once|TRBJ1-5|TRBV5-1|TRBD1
CASSLRDRVYQPQHF
TGCGCCAGCAGCTTAAGGGACAGGGTCTATCAGCCCCAGCATTTT
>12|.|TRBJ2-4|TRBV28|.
CASSLPRGIQYF
TGTGCCAGCAGTCTCCCACGGGGAATTCAGTACTTC
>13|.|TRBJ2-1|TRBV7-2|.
CASTRTNDNEQFF
TGTGCCAGCACTCGTACGAACGACAATGAGCAGTTCTTC
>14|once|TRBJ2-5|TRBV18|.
CASSPRTEKETQYF
TGTGCCAGCTCACCCCGGACAGAAAAAGAGACCCAGTACTTC
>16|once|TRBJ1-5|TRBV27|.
CASSPHRAAGNQPQHF
TGTGCCAGCAGTCCTCACAGGGCTGCGGGGAATCAGCCCCAGCATTTT
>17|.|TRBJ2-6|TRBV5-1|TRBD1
CASRIGTGLTGANVLTF
TGCGCCAGCAGAATCGGGACAGGGTTAACTGGGGCCAACGTCCTGACTTTC
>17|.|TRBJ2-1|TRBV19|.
CASRASGNRGYYNEQFF
TGTGCCAGTAGGGCTAGCGGCAACAGGGGTTACTACAATGAGCAGTTCTTC
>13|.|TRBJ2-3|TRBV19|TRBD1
CASKDRVSDTQYF
TGTGCCAGTAAAGACAGGGTTTCAGATACGCAGTATTTT
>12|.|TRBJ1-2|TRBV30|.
CAWSREFYGYTF
TGTGCCTGGAGTAGGGAGTTTTATGGCTACACCTTC